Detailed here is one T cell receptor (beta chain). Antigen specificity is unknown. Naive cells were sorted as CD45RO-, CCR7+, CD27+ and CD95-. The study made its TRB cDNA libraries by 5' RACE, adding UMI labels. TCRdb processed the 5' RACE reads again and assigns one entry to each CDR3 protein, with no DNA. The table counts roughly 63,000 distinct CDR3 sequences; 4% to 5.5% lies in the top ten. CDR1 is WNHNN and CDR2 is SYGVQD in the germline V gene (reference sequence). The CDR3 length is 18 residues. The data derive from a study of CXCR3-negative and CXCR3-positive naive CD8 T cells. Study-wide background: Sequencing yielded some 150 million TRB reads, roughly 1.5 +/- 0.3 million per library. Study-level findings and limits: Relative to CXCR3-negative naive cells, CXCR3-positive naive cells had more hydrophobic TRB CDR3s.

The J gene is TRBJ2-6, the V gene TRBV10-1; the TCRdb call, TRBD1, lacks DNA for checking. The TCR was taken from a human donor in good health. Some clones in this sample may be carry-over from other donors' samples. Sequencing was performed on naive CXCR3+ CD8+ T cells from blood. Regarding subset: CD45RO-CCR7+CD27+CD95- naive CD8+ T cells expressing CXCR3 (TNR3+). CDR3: CASPVGPTGSPGANVLTF.